Shown below are 32 T cell receptor beta chains from a single sample sequenced in a study of blood T cell repertoires in COVID-19. Repertoires were generated with immunoSEQ multiplex PCR, while TCRdb's copy carries only in-frame clones and drops some. In the table there are 250,000 to 300,000 clones, 89% of which are singletons. What was sequenced was peripheral blood. These receptors originate from a man between 50 and 59 years old with acute or convalescent COVID-19.

The J gene is TRBJ1-1, the V gene TRBV30; no definite D call. V dropped 2 bases and J dropped 2 bases, with 6 bases sitting between them. The CDR3 is 12 amino acids. Looked up from germline, CDR1 is GTSNPN and CDR2 is SVGIG (reference sequence). This chain's CDR3 is CAWSSFNTEAFF. CDR3 DNA sequence: TGTGCCTGGAGTTCATTTAACACTGAAGCTTTCTTT.

The chain couples TRBV19 to TRBJ1-1, with a weak D call TRBD1 (6 bases). Germline V gives CDR1 LNHDA, CDR2 SQIVND (reference sequence). The germline V and J ends were trimmed by 6 bases and 4 bases, with 12 bases remaining between them. The CDR3 runs to 13 residues. CDR3 bases: TGTGCCAGTAGACTGAGGGGGTCCACTGAAGCTTTCTTT. This codes for CASRLRGSTEAFF.

The V call is TRBV4-2, the J call TRBJ1-1; D is possibly TRBD1 (5 bases). Per the germline V gene, CDR1 is LGHNA and CDR2 is YNFKEQ. The V gene lost 0 bases and the J gene lost 1 base, with 12 bases spanning the gap. CDR3 size: 16 residues. The CDR3: CASSQERGGENTEAFF. As DNA, the CDR3 is TGTGCCAGCAGCCAAGAGAGGGGAGGGGAGAACACTGAAGCTTTCTTT.

CDR3 sequence: CASSMATGASYTQYF. The CDR3 DNA reads as TGTGCCAGTAGTATGGCTACAGGAGCGTCCTATACGCAGTATTTT. The rearrangement links TRBV19 to TRBJ2-3; a possible D gene is TRBD1 (5 bases). Trimming took 3 bases from V and 7 from J, leaving 17 bases between them. The V gene's germline CDR1 is LNHDA and CDR2 SQIVND (reference sequence). The CDR3 is 15 amino acids.

This clone was seen a single time. This chain connects TRBV6-5 to TRBJ2-7, with 7 bases aligning to TRBD2. This CDR3 region has 13 residues. V shed 7 bases and J 3 bases; nucleotides not matched to a gene: 6. Germline assignment: CDR1 MNHEY and CDR2 SVGAGI. The CDR3 DNA follows: TGTGCCAGCACCATGGGGGGGAGCTACGAGCAGTACTTC. Amino acids: CASTMGGSYEQYF.

The chain links TRBV3-1 (or the pseudogene TRBV3-2) to TRBJ1-1, with TRBD1 identical over 7 bases. J gave up 6 bases and V 3 bases, and 4 bases lay outside the gene matches. Per the germline V gene, CDR1 is LGHDT and CDR2 is YNNKEL (reference sequence). The CDR3 length is 13 residues. CDR3 amino acids: CASSQTGRAEAFF. The CDR3 nucleotides are TGTGCCAGCAGCCAGACAGGGCGTGCTGAAGCTTTCTTT.

V usage is TRBV19 and J usage is TRBJ2-1; 7 bases agree with TRBD2. Germline CDR1 is LNHDA and CDR2 is SQIVND (reference sequence). This CDR3 contains 12 residues. The V segment lost 5 bases and the J segment 7 bases; nucleotides outside the gene matches: 2. The CDR3 nucleotides are TGTGCCAGTAGTCCCGGGGGGAATGAGCAGTTCTTC. Translating gives CASSPGGNEQFF.

The chain recombines TRBV6-5 with TRBJ2-7; 7 positions match TRBD2. The germline gives CDR1 MNHEY, CDR2 SVGAGI. The J segment lost 6 bases and the V segment lost 7 bases, leaving 6 bases of the junction unmatched. CDR3 length: 12 amino acids. CDR3 loop: CASNGGEGEQYF. As DNA, the CDR3 is TGTGCCAGCAATGGAGGGGAGGGCGAGCAGTACTTC.

This sequence joins TRBV9 and TRBJ2-1; 12 positions match TRBD2. Germline-derived CDR1 and CDR2 are SGDLS and YYNGEE. This CDR3 contains 15 residues. With V trimmed by 3 bases and J by 7 bases, 5 bases remained unmatched. CDR3 residues: CASSASGGAWNEQFF. The CDR3 nucleotides are TGTGCCAGCAGCGCTAGCGGGGGGGCCTGGAATGAGCAGTTCTTC. The entire variable domain, with the rest obtained from reference TRBV9 and TRBJ2-1, is as follows: DSGVTQTPKHLITATGQRVTLRCSPRSGDLSVYWYQQSLDQGLQFLIQYYNGEERAKGNILERFSAQQFPDLHSELNLSSLELGDSALYFCASSASGGAWNEQFFGPGTRLTVL.

The rearrangement links TRBV15 to TRBJ1-6, with D possibly matching TRBD1 (6 bases). Germline-derived CDR1 and CDR2 are LNHNV and YYDKDF (reference sequence). The CDR3 runs to 15 residues. The V end lost 1 base, the J end lost 7 bases, and 11 bases lay between the germline ends. The CDR3 bases are TGTGCCACCAGCAGAGGGGGACAAAGCAATTCACCCCTCCACTTT. Protein sequence: CATSRGGQSNSPLHF.

This clone was detected once. The V and J genes are TRBV5-1 and TRBJ1-3; the D gene is possibly TRBD1 (6 bases). Germline CDR1 is SGHRS and CDR2 is YFSETQ. The CDR3 sequence is 16 residues long. V was cut by 1 base and J by 0 bases, with 11 bases left in between. The CDR3 reads CASSLWGLGSGNTIYF. In nucleotides, the CDR3 is TGCGCCAGCAGCTTGTGGGGGCTCGGCTCTGGAAACACCATATATTTT.

The genes are TRBV4-1 and TRBJ1-2; D perhaps matches TRBD1 (5 bases). The CDR3 is 14 residues long. Germline CDR1 reads MGHRA; CDR2 reads YSYEKL. V was clipped by 4 bases and J by 4 bases, with 13 bases between them. For the CDR3, the DNA is TGCGCCAGCAGCCCCCAGGGCCGGGTCTATGGCTACACCTTC. Amino acids: CASSPQGRVYGYTF.

CDR3 DNA: TGTGCCATCAGGGGGTTGGGCGGGGACCTAAGCACAGATACGCAGTATTTT. This codes for CAIRGLGGDLSTDTQYF. The J gene is TRBJ2-3, the V gene TRBV10-3, with D perhaps TRBD2 (6 bases). The V end lost 6 bases, the J end lost 0 bases, and 19 bases lay between the germline ends. Looked up from germline, CDR1 is ENHRY and CDR2 is SYGVKD. The CDR3 spans 17 residues.

The rearrangement uses TRBV3-1 (or the pseudogene TRBV3-2) and TRBJ1-5, with 8 bases matching TRBD1. The germline V gene encodes CDR1 LGHDT and CDR2 YNNKEL (reference sequence). V shed 4 bases and J 4 bases; nucleotides not matched to a gene: 3. The CDR3 extends over 14 amino acids. CDR3 sequence (DNA): TGTGCCAGCAGCCTCCGACAGGGGAATCAGCCCCAGCATTTT. It translates to CASSLRQGNQPQHF.

The gene calls are TRBV5-6 and TRBJ2-2; D possibly corresponds to TRBD2 (5 bases). Germline V gene sequence: CDR1 SGHDT, CDR2 YYEEEE. Trimming pared 5 bases from V and 6 bases from J, leaving 8 bases between. This CDR3 has 12 residues. CDR3 in DNA: TGTGCCAGCAGAGGCGGGCCCGGGGAGCTGTTTTTT. It encodes CASRGGPGELFF. Together with reference TRBV5-6 and TRBJ2-2, the CDR3 gives the full variable domain: DAGVTQSPTHLIKTRGQQVTLRCSPKSGHDTVSWYQQALGQGPQFIFQYYEEEERQRGNFPDRFSGHQFPNYSSELNVNALLLGDSALYLCASRGGPGELFFGEGSRLTVL.

The chain employs TRBV3-1 (or the pseudogene TRBV3-2) and TRBJ2-2, with D unresolved. V dropped 1 base and J dropped 4 bases, with 4 bases sitting between them. The V gene's germline CDR1 is LGHDT and CDR2 YNNKEL (reference sequence). The CDR3 is 13 amino acids. The CDR3 loop is CASSQVSTGELFF. In DNA form, the CDR3 reads TGTGCCAGCAGCCAAGTCAGCACCGGGGAGCTGTTTTTT.

The rearrangement links TRBV11-2 to TRBJ1-5; a possible D gene is TRBD1 (6 bases). The germline V gene encodes CDR1 SGHAT and CDR2 FQNNGV. This CDR3 is built from 15 residues. V was pared by 5 bases and J by 4 bases, with 15 bases between. CDR3 DNA sequence: TGTGCCAGCAGCCCTCGAGGGGGTGTGAATCAGCCCCAGCATTTT. This gives the protein CASSPRGGVNQPQHF.

The V call is TRBV5-8, the J call TRBJ2-7, with D unresolved. Per germline, CDR1 SGHTS and CDR2 YDEGEE. The length of the CDR3 is 14 residues. V lost 1 base and J lost 5, with 13 bases in between. CDR3 DNA sequence: TGTGCCAGCAGCTTGTCATACGACTTAAACGAGCAGTACTTC. This gives the protein CASSLSYDLNEQYF.

The chain links TRBV4-1 to TRBJ1-2; D is uncertain. The germline gives CDR1 MGHRA, CDR2 YSYEKL. This CDR3 is built from 15 residues. V lost 0 bases, J lost 4 bases, and 12 bases lay in between. The CDR3 is CASSQDRIPGYGYTF. The DNA of the CDR3 is TGCGCCAGCAGCCAAGATAGAATTCCCGGCTATGGCTACACCTTC.

This clone is a singleton in its sample. The genes are TRBV30 and TRBJ1-1; TRBD1 matches at 10 bases. This CDR3 comprises 15 residues. Germline CDR1 GTSNPN, CDR2 SVGIG (reference sequence). Trimming cost V 6 bases and J 6 bases; bases outside gene matches: 13. CDR3 coding DNA: TGTGCCTGCCCCCATACGGACAGGGGGTCGGCTGAAGCTTTCTTT. Translation: CACPHTDRGSAEAFF.

The gene calls are TRBV19 and TRBJ1-3; the D gene is possibly TRBD1 (6 bases). The CDR3 is made up of 15 amino acids. CDR1 and CDR2 from the germline V gene are LNHDA and SQIVND (reference sequence). V lost 2 bases and J lost 0, with 8 bases in between. CDR3 residues: CASSIMDSSGNTIYF. CDR3 coding DNA: TGTGCCAGTAGTATAATGGACAGCTCTGGAAACACCATATATTTT.

This clone appeared a single time. The chain is built from TRBV5-1 and TRBJ1-6; 10 bases line up with TRBD1. Germline values: CDR1 SGHRS, CDR2 YFSETQ. The length of the CDR3 is 15 residues. The ends lost 0 bases at V and 8 bases at J; junction bases unmatched: 2. The CDR3 protein is CASSLGGQGYSPLHF. Here the CDR3 DNA reads TGCGCCAGCAGCTTGGGGGGACAGGGGTATTCACCCCTCCACTTT.

The rearrangement links TRBV29-1 to TRBJ2-5; a weak D match, TRBD1 (5 bases). Trimming removed 6 bases from V and 8 bases from J, with 13 bases in between. This CDR3 contains 11 residues. Germline V lookup: CDR1 SQVTM, CDR2 ANQGSEA. For the CDR3, the DNA is TGCAGCGTGGACAAGGAGCTTACCCAGTACTTC. Translated, it gives CSVDKELTQYF.

The chain employs TRBV3-1 (or the pseudogene TRBV3-2) and TRBJ2-3, with TRBD2 matching 13 bases. The germline CDR1 and CDR2 sequences are LGHDT and YNNKEL (reference sequence). With V trimmed by 4 bases and J by 2 bases, 3 bases remained unmatched. The CDR3 is 16 residues long. This CDR3 is CASSPGLAGDTDTQYF. CDR3 in DNA: TGTGCCAGCAGCCCCGGACTAGCGGGGGACACAGATACGCAGTATTTT.

J is TRBJ1-5 and V is TRBV19, with D possibly matching TRBD1 (6 bases). Per the germline V gene, CDR1 is LNHDA and CDR2 is SQIVND (reference sequence). V was cut by 3 bases and J by 1 base, with 16 bases left in between. CDR3 length: 17 residues. In DNA, the CDR3 is TGTGCCAGTAGTATTGGGAGCGGCAGGGGAAGCAATCAGCCCCAGCATTTT. Encoded protein: CASSIGSGRGSNQPQHF.

The CDR3 reads CASSLVLANNEQFF. Here the CDR3 DNA reads TGTGCCAGCAGCTTAGTTCTAGCGAACAATGAGCAGTTCTTC. The chain links TRBV11-2 to TRBJ2-1; D may be TRBD2 (6 bases). The V gene lost 1 base and the J gene lost 5 bases, with 9 bases spanning the gap. CDR3 length: 14 residues. The germline gives CDR1 SGHAT, CDR2 FQNNGV.

The V call is TRBV7-2, the J call TRBJ1-2; D call uncertain. CDR1 SGHTA and CDR2 FQGNSA come from the germline V gene. The CDR3 sequence is 17 residues long. V was cut by 1 base and J by 0 bases, with 15 bases left in between. CDR3 in amino acids: CASSLDLTSSANYGYTF. In DNA, the CDR3 is TGTGCCAGCAGCTTAGATTTGACATCCTCCGCTAACTATGGCTACACCTTC.

V usage is TRBV14 and J usage is TRBJ1-2; tentative D call: TRBD1 (6 bases). This CDR3 region has 16 residues. Germline loops: CDR1 SGHDN, CDR2 FVKESK. V lost 4 bases, J lost 3 bases, and 18 bases lay in between. CDR3 region: CASSPPTGRGDYGYTF. The CDR3 nucleotides read TGTGCCAGCAGCCCACCGACGGGCAGGGGAGACTATGGCTACACCTTC.

The rearrangement links TRBV18 to TRBJ1-6; weak D call: TRBD1 (6 bases). Per the germline V gene, CDR1 is KGHSH and CDR2 is LQKENI. This CDR3 spans 15 amino acids. Trimming took 3 bases from V and 9 from J, leaving 15 bases between them. The CDR3 spells CASSPQTGAGSPLHF. CDR3 nucleotide sequence: TGTGCCAGCTCACCTCAGACAGGAGCAGGTTCACCCCTCCACTTT.

This chain links TRBV5-4 with TRBJ2-7, with a possible D match to TRBD2 (5 bases). Germline V gene sequence: CDR1 SGHNT, CDR2 YYREEE (reference sequence). Trimming removed 4 bases at V and 7 bases at J, with 21 bases between. CDR3 size: 15 residues. The CDR3 DNA sequence: TGTGCCAGCAGCCCAGGCGACGGGGAACTGAGGGAGCAGTACTTC. It codes for CASSPGDGELREQYF. The full variable domain, completed using reference TRBV5-4 and TRBJ2-7, is ETGVTQSPTHLIKTRGQQVTLRCSSQSGHNTVSWYQQALGQGPQFIFQYYREEENGRGNFPPRFSGLQFPNYSSELNVNALELDDSALYLCASSPGDGELREQYFGPGTRLTVT.

This clone was observed once. The CDR3 sequence: CASSVEGIFPSNTEAFF. For the CDR3, the DNA is TGTGCCAGCAGCGTAGAGGGGATCTTCCCTTCGAACACTGAAGCTTTCTTT. The J gene is TRBJ1-1, the V gene TRBV9, with D perhaps TRBD1 (5 bases). Germline-derived CDR1 and CDR2 are SGDLS and YYNGEE. V gave up 0 bases and J gave up 1 base, with 16 bases separating them. The CDR3 is 17 amino acids. Supplemented by reference TRBV9 and TRBJ1-1, the full variable domain reads DSGVTQTPKHLITATGQRVTLRCSPRSGDLSVYWYQQSLDQGLQFLIQYYNGEERAKGNILERFSAQQFPDLHSELNLSSLELGDSALYFCASSVEGIFPSNTEAFFGQGTRLTVV.

This CDR3 reads CASSKIFGTEAFF. The CDR3 nucleotides are TGCGCCAGCAGTAAGATCTTCGGCACTGAAGCTTTCTTT. The V call is TRBV10-2, the J call TRBJ1-1, with unresolved D. The CDR3 loop spans 13 amino acids. Trimming stripped 5 bases from V and 4 bases from J, with 11 bases between. The germline V gene encodes CDR1 WSHSY and CDR2 SAAADI.